This TCR beta chain is drawn from a study of blood T cell repertoires in COVID-19. Study summary: T cells, B-cell-depleted T cells, or PBMCs supplied cDNA or gDNA.

Authors' data handling: Reference gene primer amplification gave estimated nucleated cell counts. Assay: immunoSEQ multiplex PCR; the TCRdb copy retains only in-frame clones and omits some. V and J calls plus clone size are reproduced from that table; the DNA served to infer D and trimming. The table lists more than 300,000 clones, around 86% of them singletons. V was clipped by 5 bases and J by 1 base, with 8 bases between them. CDR3 length equals 14 residues. Germline V CDR1 and CDR2: SGHVS, FNYEAQ. The sample taken for sequencing was PBMCs or T cells enriched from blood (not recorded which). The TCR originated in a woman aged 45 to 65 who had recovered from COVID-19. The chain combines TRBV7-6 with TRBJ1-4, with TRBD1 as a possible D gene (5 bases). CDR3 DNA sequence: TGTGCCAGCAGCCTGACAGAAACTAATGAAAAACTGTTTTTT. Protein sequence: CASSLTETNEKLFF.